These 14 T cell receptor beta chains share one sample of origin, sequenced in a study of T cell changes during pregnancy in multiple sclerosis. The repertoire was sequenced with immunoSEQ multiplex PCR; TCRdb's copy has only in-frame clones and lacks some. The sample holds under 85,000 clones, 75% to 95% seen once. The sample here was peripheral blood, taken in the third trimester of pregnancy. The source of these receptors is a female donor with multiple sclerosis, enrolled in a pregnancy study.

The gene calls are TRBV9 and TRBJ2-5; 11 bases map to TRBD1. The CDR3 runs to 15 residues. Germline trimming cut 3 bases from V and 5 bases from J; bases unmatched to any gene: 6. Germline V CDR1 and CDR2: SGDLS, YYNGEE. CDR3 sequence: CASSGGQGAGETQYF. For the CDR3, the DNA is TGTGCCAGCAGCGGTGGACAGGGGGCTGGGGAGACCCAGTACTTC.

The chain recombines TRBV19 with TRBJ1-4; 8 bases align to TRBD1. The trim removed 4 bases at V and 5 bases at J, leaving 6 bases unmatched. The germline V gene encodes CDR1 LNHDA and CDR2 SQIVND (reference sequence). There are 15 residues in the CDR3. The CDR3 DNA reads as TGTGCCAGTAGTACTCTACAGGGGGAAAATGAAAAACTGTTTTTT. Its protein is CASSTLQGENEKLFF.

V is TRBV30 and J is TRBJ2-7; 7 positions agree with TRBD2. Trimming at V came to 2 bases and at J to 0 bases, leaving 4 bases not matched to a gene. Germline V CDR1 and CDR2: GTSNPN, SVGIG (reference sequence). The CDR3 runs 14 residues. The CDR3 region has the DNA TGTGCCTGGAGTTTCCTAGCGGTCTCCTACGAGCAGTACTTC. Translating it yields CAWSFLAVSYEQYF.

In nucleotides, the CDR3 is TGTGCCAGCAGCTTGGAGGGAGGGGTAAGGAATGAAGCTTTCTTT. This gives the protein CASSLEGGVRNEAFF. The J gene is TRBJ1-1, the V gene TRBV5-4; D is perhaps TRBD1 (5 bases). This CDR3 is built from 15 residues. Germline CDR1 SGHNT, CDR2 YYREEE (reference sequence). Trimming shortened V by 0 bases and J by 7 bases, and 16 bases separated the two germline ends.

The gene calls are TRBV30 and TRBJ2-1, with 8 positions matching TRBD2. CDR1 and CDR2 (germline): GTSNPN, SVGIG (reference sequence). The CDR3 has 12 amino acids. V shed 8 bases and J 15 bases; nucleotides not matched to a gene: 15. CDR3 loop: CAHHYRAGVLFF. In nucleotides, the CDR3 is TGTGCCCACCATTACCGAGCGGGAGTCCTGTTCTTC.

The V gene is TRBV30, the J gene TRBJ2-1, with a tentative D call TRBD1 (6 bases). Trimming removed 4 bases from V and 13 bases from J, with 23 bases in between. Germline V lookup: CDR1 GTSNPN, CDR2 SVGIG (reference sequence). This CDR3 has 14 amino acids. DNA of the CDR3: TGTGCCTGGAACCACGAACGCCGGCAGGGGAGTCAGTTCTTC. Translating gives CAWNHERRQGSQFF.

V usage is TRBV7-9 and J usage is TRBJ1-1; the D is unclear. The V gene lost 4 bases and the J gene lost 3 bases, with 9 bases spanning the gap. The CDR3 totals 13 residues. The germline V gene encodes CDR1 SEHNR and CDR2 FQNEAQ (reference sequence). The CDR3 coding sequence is TGTGCCAGCAGCTCAACACCCCACACTGAAGCTTTCTTT. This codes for CASSSTPHTEAFF.

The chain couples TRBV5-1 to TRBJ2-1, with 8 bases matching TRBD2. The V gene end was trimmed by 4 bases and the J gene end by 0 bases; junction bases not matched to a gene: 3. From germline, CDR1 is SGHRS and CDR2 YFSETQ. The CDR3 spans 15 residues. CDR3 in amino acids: CASSHSGGSYNEQFF. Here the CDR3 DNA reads TGCGCCAGCAGCCACAGCGGGGGCTCCTACAATGAGCAGTTCTTC.

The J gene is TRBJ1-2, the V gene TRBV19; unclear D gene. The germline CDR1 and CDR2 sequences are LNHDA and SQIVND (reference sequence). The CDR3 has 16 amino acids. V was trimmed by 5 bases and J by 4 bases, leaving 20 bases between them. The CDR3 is CASSSRTLLPIYGYTF. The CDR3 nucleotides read TGTGCCAGTAGTTCCCGCACTCTCCTCCCTATCTATGGCTACACCTTC. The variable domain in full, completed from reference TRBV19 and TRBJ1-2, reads DGGITQSPKYLFRKEGQNVTLSCEQNLNHDAMYWYRQDPGQGLRLIYYSQIVNDFQKGDIAEGYSVSREKKESFPLTVTSAQKNPTAFYLCASSSRTLLPIYGYTFGSGTRLTVV.

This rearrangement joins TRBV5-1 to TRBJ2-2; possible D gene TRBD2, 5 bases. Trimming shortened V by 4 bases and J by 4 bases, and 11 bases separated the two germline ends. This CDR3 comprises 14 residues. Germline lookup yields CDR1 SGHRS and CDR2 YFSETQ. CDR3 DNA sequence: TGCGCCAGCAGCCTCGGACTGTCCACCGGGGAGCTGTTTTTT. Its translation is CASSLGLSTGELFF.

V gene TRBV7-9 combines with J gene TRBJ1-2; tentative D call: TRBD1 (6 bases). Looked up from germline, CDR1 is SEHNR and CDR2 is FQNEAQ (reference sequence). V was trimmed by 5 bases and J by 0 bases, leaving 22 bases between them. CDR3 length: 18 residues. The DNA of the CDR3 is TGTGCCAGCAGCCGCGATTTAATTGGACAGCCTGCTAACTATGGCTACACCTTC. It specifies CASSRDLIGQPANYGYTF. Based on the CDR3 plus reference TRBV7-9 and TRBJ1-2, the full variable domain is DTGVSQNPRHKITKRGQNVTFRCDPISEHNRLYWYRQTLGQGPEFLTYFQNEAQLEKSRLLSDRFSAERPKGSFSTLEIQRTEQGDSAMYLCASSRDLIGQPANYGYTFGSGTRLTVV.

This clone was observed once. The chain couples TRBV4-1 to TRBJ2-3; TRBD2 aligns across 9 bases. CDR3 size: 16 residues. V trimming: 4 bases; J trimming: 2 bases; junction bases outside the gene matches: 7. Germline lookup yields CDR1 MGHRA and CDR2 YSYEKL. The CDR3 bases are TGCGCCAGCAGCCCCGGGACTAGCAGAAACACAGATACGCAGTATTTT. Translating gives CASSPGTSRNTDTQYF.

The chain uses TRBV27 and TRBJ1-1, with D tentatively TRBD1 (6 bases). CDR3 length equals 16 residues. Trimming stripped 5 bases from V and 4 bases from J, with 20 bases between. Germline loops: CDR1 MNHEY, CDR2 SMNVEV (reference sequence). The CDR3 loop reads CASSAAGAKGFTEAFF. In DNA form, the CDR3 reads TGTGCCAGCAGTGCGGCAGGGGCCAAGGGGTTCACTGAAGCTTTCTTT.

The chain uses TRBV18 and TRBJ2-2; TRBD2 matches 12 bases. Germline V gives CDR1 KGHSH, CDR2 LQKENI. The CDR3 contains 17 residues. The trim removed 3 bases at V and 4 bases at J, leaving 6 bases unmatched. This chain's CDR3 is CASSPPTSGRFTGELFF. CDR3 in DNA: TGTGCCAGCTCACCGCCTACTAGCGGGAGGTTCACCGGGGAGCTGTTTTTT.